The clone carrying this T cell receptor (beta chain) has only a few counts. The sample comes from a study of blood T cells in healthy people across ages. Using a J-beta primer mix together with a sample-barcoded 5' primer, a second PCR was run for about 6 to 12 cycles. Unique molecular identifiers of 12 random nucleotides labeled each cDNA. TCRdb re-called the 5' RACE reads with MiXCR, one entry per CDR3 protein. The table lists around 940,000 distinct CDR3 sequences, roughly 50% of them singletons. Trimming at V came to 4 bases and at J to 8 bases, leaving 8 bases not matched to a gene. The CDR3 is 15 residues long. Germline V gene lookup returns CDR1 SEHNR and CDR2 FQNEAQ (reference sequence). The total RNA that was extracted per sample amounted to at least 5.5 micrograms.

The material sequenced was blood. This receptor was obtained from a woman aged 55-75 years in good health. This rearrangement joins TRBV7-9 to TRBJ2-1; 10 bases fit TRBD1. This CDR3 is CASSSRQGARHEQFF. The CDR3 DNA follows: TGTGCCAGCAGCTCCCGACAGGGGGCGCGTCATGAGCAGTTCTTC.